This T cell receptor (beta chain) was identified in a study of cytomegalovirus exposure and HLA in healthy donors. Background on the study: The 120 or so validation repertoires used the same platform as the 550 to 800 first-cohort repertoires (as reported by a later analysis).

The CDR3 runs to 16 residues. Trimming removed 4 bases from V and 5 bases from J; junction bases left unmatched: 7. The germline V gene has CDR1 SGHRS and CDR2 YFSETQ. Profiling relied on immunoSEQ multiplex PCR, and the TCRdb table lists in-frame clones only, not all of them. The sample carries some 140,000 clones, roughly 84% recorded once. Separation from the roughly 670-subject first cohort characterized the roughly 110-subject validation cohort, to which the donors belonged. This TCR derives from a human donor in good health. The sequenced material came from PBMCs. This chain connects TRBV5-1 to TRBJ2-3; 13 bases align to TRBD2. CDR3 nucleotides: TGCGCCAGCAGCCTGTACGGACTAGCGGGAGAAGATACGCAGTATTTT. Its protein product is CASSLYGLAGEDTQYF.